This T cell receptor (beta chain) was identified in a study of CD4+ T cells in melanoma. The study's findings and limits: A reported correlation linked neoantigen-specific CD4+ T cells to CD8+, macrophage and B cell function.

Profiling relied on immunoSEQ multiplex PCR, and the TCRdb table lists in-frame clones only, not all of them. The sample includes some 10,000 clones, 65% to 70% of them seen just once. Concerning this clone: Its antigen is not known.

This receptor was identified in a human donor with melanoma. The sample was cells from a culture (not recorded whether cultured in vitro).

The CDR3, as DNA: TGTGCCAGCAGCGTATTAAGACAGGGATCGAATGAGCAGTTCTTC. Its protein product is CASSVLRQGSNEQFF. V is TRBV6-1 and J is TRBJ2-1, with TRBD1 matching 7 bases. Trimming at V came to 6 bases and at J to 7 bases, leaving 12 bases not matched to a gene. From germline, CDR1 is MNHNS and CDR2 SASEGT. The CDR3 length is 15 residues.